The clone carrying this T cell receptor beta chain has only a few counts. The antigen remains undetermined. The source of the sample is a study of T cell repertoires in aging, cancer and after chemotherapy. Amplification of TCR beta used genomic DNA extracted from peripheral blood. Study outcomes and limitations: In cancer patients, declining TCR diversity with age involved lost richness and lost evenness.

Trimming pared 6 bases from V and 1 base from J, leaving 15 bases between. CDR3 length: 14 residues. Germline V gives CDR1 DFQATT, CDR2 SNEGSKA (reference sequence). TRB rearrangements spanning V, D and J were amplified using mixed TRB-A/B primers. TCRdb re-analysed the multiplex PCR reads in MiXCR, keeping a single row per CDR3 protein. The sample has over 10,000 distinct CDR3 sequences; about a quarter are singletons. The chain is built from TRBV20-1 and TRBJ1-1; possible D gene TRBD1, 6 bases. The sequence was obtained from a human donor in good health. Sequenced: blood. In DNA, the CDR3 is TGCAGTGCCCCGCGGGGGGCTACGAACACTGAAGCTTTCTTT. Translated: CSAPRGATNTEAFF.